This record looks at one T cell receptor beta chain sequence and its context. Participants came from around 25 US areas, aged roughly 18 to 89 years. Donors of Cohort 3 who recovered were those that had two negative PCRs, clearance, or symptom resolution. This sample was taken from a study of blood T cell repertoires in COVID-19. V shed 0 bases and J shed 1 base, with 7 bases lying between them. From germline, CDR1 is SGHTA and CDR2 FQGNSA. CDR3 size: 14 residues. Data came from immunoSEQ multiplex PCR; TCRdb stores just in-frame clones and leaves some out. The sample records 130,000 to 150,000 clones, around 85% being singletons.

Sequenced sample: PBMCs or T cells enriched from blood (not recorded which). The chain joins TRBV7-2 to TRBJ2-7; the D gene is possibly TRBD1 (5 bases). The clonotype comes from a man in his forties or fifties who had recovered from COVID-19. CDR3 coding DNA: TGTGCCAGCAGCTTAGCGGGGCTGTCCTACGAGCAGTACTTC. Amino acid sequence: CASSLAGLSYEQYF.